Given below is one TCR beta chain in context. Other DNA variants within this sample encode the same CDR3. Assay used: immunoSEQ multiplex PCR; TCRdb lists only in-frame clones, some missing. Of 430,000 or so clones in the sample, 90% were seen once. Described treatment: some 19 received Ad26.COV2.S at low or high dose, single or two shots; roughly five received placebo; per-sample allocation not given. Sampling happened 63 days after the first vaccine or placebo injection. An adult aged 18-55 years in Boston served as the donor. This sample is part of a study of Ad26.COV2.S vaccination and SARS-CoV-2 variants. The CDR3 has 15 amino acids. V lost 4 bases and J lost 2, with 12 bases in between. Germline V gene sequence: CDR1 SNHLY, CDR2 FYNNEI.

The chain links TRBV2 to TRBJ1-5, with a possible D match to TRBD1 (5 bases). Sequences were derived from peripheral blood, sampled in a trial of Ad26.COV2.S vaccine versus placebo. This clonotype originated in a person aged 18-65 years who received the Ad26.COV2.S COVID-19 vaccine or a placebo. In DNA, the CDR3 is TGTGCCAGCAGTGTTGGCCAGGGAGGCAATCAGCCCCAGCATTTT. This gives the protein CASSVGQGGNQPQHF.